Described below is a single T cell receptor beta chain sequence and its context. Its specific antigen is unknown. Per-base quality was not reported, and no clone a single base away is much larger than it. The library was built by means of the immunoSEQ multiplex PCR assay. A mixture of 60 forward primers for TCR Vbeta segments and 13 reverse primers for TCR Jbeta segments was used in the multiplex PCR. The CDR3 region of rearranged TCR beta genes was amplified from genomic DNA by a multiplex PCR assay. Amplified TCR beta libraries were sequenced as 87-base-pair reads on the Illumina HiSeq System. The paper's processing steps were these. In a later analysis, about 80 million unique TCR beta chains were counted across the 500 to 700 repertoires, and about 10 million of these chains were shared by at least two donors. A nearest-neighbor algorithm error-corrected the raw reads and collapsed the reads into unique sequences, merging closely related sequences to remove PCR and sequencing errors. To assign V, D and J gene segments, CDR3 sequences were aligned to IMGT reference sequences. For a sequence to be retained, a match of at least six nucleotides to both a V gene segment and a J gene segment was required. A rearrangement counted as productive if the CDR3 had no stop codons and remained in frame with V and J, and every other rearrangement counted as non-productive. Following IMGT convention, CDR3 was defined as the stretch from the second conserved V-encoded cysteine up to the conserved J-encoded phenylalanine. Sequences without an unambiguous match to a single V gene segment were excluded from the earlier analysis of over 500 of the donors. In an earlier analysis of 587 of the donors, V segments were called functional above 56.7% productive rearrangements and were called segregating when the between-donor standard deviation exceeded 5%. A statistical classification framework was developed to diagnose cytomegalovirus status using the catalog of TCR beta chain sequences. In a later analysis, V and J genes were assigned by comparing TCR nucleotide sequences against IMGT/GENE-DB human TR gene sequences. Using the TCRdist pipeline, a later analysis assigned CDR3 sequences along with most-parsimonious VDJ recombination scenarios. In a later analysis, each TCR beta chain was defined by its CDR3 amino acid sequence together with its V-gene family, and reads lacking a unique V-gene family were excluded. A later analysis removed 550 to 700 highly shared, low-generation-probability nucleotide sequences to deal with suspected cross-contamination and a sequencing artifact. In a later analysis, a clonal expansion index for each public chain was calculated from normalized within-repertoire ranks of inferred template counts. In a later analysis, generation probabilities were computed with a VDJ recombination model fitted to out-of-frame rearrangements, and the resulting probabilities were checked against IGoR. In a later analysis, hypergeometric tests were used to score TCR-TCR, TCR-HLA and TCR-CMV co-occurrence, with a repertoire-size bias correction applied to TCR pairs. A later analysis estimated false discovery rates by permuting HLA or CMV assignments 20 times. In a later analysis, co-occurring TCRs were grouped using DBSCAN, with TCRdist sequence similarity added in when clustering inside HLA-allele-positive subsets. For co-occurrence clustering, repertoires with fewer than 30,000 or more than 120,000 public chains were excluded, along with roughly 5 repertoires with anomalous nucleotide sharing. The immuneACCESS repertoire file appears here via TCRdb, limited to in-frame rearrangements. These files lack a portion of the clones; in checked studies, under half of the deficit traces to unresolved V genes, and the cause of the others is not known. The D gene and trimming were derived from the DNA, and the V and J assignments and clone size from that table. Counted in this sample were about 120,000 clones; more than 75% of them appeared once. In total, the top ten clones hold 12% of the sample.

The cohort comprised around 690 healthy bone marrow donors. At the time of sampling, every cohort member was nominally healthy, though immune exposures that went unrecorded were likely present. The donor tested CMV seropositive, placing the donor among the 290 or so seropositive members of the cohort. A peripheral blood sample was provided by each donor, and peripheral blood mononuclear cells were used for TCR beta sequencing. Genomic DNA was extracted from the blood cell samples with the Qiagen DNeasy Blood Extraction Kit. This entry belongs to a study of cytomegalovirus exposure and HLA in healthy donors listed by TCRdb under 2017. Turning to the overall study: According to an earlier analysis of several hundred of the donors, 150 million to 200 million T cells yielded 117 million unique TCR beta sequences and about 280 Gb of sequence data. Around 320 gigabases of sequencing data and approximately 85 million unique TCR sequences were included in an early release covering about 700 HLA-typed donors. HLA typing included class I and class II loci at four-digit resolution. An earlier analysis of 587 of the donors used high-throughput TCR beta sequencing to judge whether each TCR beta V gene segment behaved as functional or pseudogenic. All discovery cohort repertoires had been generated on a single sequencing platform. Donor age, sex, ethnicity and CMV serostatus were compiled together with the repertoire data. The study profiled the T cell repertoires of 500 to 800 subjects by immunosequencing and related them to cytomegalovirus serostatus. Among 398 genotyped donors of the cohort, an average of 235,054 unique TCR beta nucleotide sequences were sequenced per donor, 15% to 20% of them non-productive. In a later analysis, previously published TCR beta repertoires from 666 donors were re-analyzed and high-resolution HLA genotyping was added so that TCR occurrence patterns could be studied. Along with the roughly 710-subject first cohort, a separate validation cohort of around 110 different subjects was used. To predict cytomegalovirus infection status, the study combined high-throughput TCR immunosequencing, statistical association of individual TCRs with disease status, and machine learning. The number of typed donors differed by locus: about 620-640 for A, B, C, DRB1 and DQB1; approximately 530 for DQA1; around 610 for DPA1; and roughly 470 for DPB1. In a later genetic analysis, genome-wide SNP genotypes for about three fifths of the roughly 670 donors were used, and that subset was treated as a discovery cohort. In the later analysis, no new phenotypic data were used to find candidate immune exposures; instead, reliance was placed on TCR beta sequences and their occurrence across donors. The study aimed to test whether cataloging public T cell receptors could reveal signatures of past pathogen exposure. Among the roughly 430 genotyped donors, around 81% belonged to the genetic ancestry cluster associated with self-reported Caucasian donors. Four to six DR-DQ haplotypes were handled as single units for association and clustering because linkage in the cohort was strong. The investigation overall reported the following: A later analysis found that most CMV-associated TCR beta chains appeared HLA-restricted, with HLA associations seemingly driven largely by CMV exposure. Some IMGT-functional V segments, including TRBV6-2 and TRBV6-3, could not be told apart with the 87-base-pair reads, so those segments were excluded. The study gave a list of 150 to 200 TCR beta chains associated with cytomegalovirus. Across donors, most TCR sequences were observed very rarely, whereas some public TCRs were present in many individuals. The classifier was reported to diagnose cytomegalovirus status with high specificity and sensitivity in both the original and validation cohorts. CMV serostatus was the only immune exposure information available for the cohort. The presence/absence analyses assumed that sequencing depth was roughly uniform across donors, and that assumption may not be true. A later analysis associated 17,000 or so TCR beta sequences with specific HLA alleles at a false discovery rate of 0.05. A further reported finding was that TCR beta sequences accurately predicted the HLA-A and HLA-B alleles for most subjects in the first cohort. A later analysis reported that several top co-occurrence clusters appeared linked to parvovirus B19, influenza, CMV and Epstein-Barr virus. An association between a missense DCLRE1C variant and V-gene and J-gene trimming of TCR beta chains was found in a later genetic analysis and replicated in an independent cohort. An earlier analysis of some 590 of the donors showed that most TCR beta V segments appeared in productive rearrangements either about 87% or about 30% of the time, which broadly matched IMGT annotations. About 17 rarely observed V segments, including chromosome 9 orphons, were excluded from the earlier analysis of about 600 of the donors because counts were too low. In a later genetic analysis, fewer N-insertions in productive TCRs were reported among donors in an Asian-associated ancestry cluster than the roughly 700-donor mean. It was suggested by the authors that the approach could potentially be generalized to other disease states and immunological phenotypes. Assigning TCR associations to individual alleles was difficult when HLA alleles, especially DR and DQ, strongly co-occurred. Correlated functional status among segregating V segments might reflect linkage disequilibrium, but an unknown experimental factor could not be ruled out. The cohort was sequenced for TCR beta chains only, and without alpha or paired-chain data the features that could be detected were limited. A few of the identified cytomegalovirus-associated TCR beta chains were confirmed in vitro to be specific for cytomegalovirus antigens. A group of highly shared sequence variants was considered likely to be a technical artifact of the sequencing pipeline. In a later analysis, TCR association rates were found to vary across HLA loci, with the most associated TCRs seen for DRB1 alleles and the fewest for HLA-C alleles. Because some donors lacked HLA typing at each locus, the association tests relied only on the typed subset. In a later analysis, HLA-associated TCR beta chains showed more clonal expansion and lower generation probabilities than non-associated chains that were equally common.

The germline ends are 5 bases apart after V is trimmed by 0 bases and J by 0 bases. The CDR3 holds 14 amino acids from the cysteine to the phenylalanine. This entry keeps only the CDR3 DNA: 42 bases, framed from base 1. The germline V gene provides CDR1 SQVTM and CDR2 ANQGSEA. What was sequenced was PBMCs. This TCR was recovered from a woman aged 40 to 50 in good health and CMV-seropositive. The V and J genes are TRBV29-1 and TRBJ2-2, with the D gene uncertain. The nucleotide sequence reads as follows: TGCAGCGTTGAAGAATGGCCGAACACCGGGGAGCTGTTTTTT. Its protein reads: CSVEEWPNTGELFF.